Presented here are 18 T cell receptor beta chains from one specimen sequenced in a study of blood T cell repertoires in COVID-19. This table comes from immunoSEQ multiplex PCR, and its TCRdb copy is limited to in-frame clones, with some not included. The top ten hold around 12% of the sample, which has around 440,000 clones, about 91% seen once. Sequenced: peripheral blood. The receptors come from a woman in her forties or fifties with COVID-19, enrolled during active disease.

The CDR3 here is CASSLAGSRGDTQYF. The CDR3 DNA sequence: TGTGCCAGCAGCCTTGCTGGGTCGCGGGGAGATACGCAGTATTTT. This chain links TRBV6-5 with TRBJ2-3; the D gene is possibly TRBD2 (6 bases). Germline CDR1 is MNHEY and CDR2 is SVGAGI. The V end was cut by 6 bases, the J end by 5 bases, with 18 bases between. The CDR3 is made up of 15 amino acids.

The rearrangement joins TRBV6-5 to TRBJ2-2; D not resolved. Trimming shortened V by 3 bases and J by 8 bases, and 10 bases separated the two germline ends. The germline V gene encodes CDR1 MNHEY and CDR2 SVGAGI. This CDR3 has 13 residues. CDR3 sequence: CASSYTRQGELFF. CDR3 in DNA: TGTGCCAGCAGTTATACCCGTCAGGGGGAGCTGTTTTTT.

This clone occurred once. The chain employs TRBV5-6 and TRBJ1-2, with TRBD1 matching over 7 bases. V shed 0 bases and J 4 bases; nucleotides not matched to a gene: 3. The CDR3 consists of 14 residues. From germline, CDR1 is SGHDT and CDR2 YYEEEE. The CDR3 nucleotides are TGTGCCAGCAGCTTGGGTACAGGGGCCTATGGCTACACCTTC. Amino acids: CASSLGTGAYGYTF.

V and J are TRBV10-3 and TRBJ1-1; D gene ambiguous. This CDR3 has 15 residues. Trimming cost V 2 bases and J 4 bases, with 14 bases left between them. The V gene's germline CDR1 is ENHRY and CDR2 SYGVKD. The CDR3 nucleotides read TGTGCCATCAGTGAGGGGATGACGGGAGGCACTGAAGCTTTCTTT. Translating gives CAISEGMTGGTEAFF.

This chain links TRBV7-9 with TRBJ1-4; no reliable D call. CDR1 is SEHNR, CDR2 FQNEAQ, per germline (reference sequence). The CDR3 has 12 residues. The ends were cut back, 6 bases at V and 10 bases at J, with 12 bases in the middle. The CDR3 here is CASSSSGGKLFF. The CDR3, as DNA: TGTGCCAGCAGTTCAAGCGGTGGAAAACTGTTTTTT.

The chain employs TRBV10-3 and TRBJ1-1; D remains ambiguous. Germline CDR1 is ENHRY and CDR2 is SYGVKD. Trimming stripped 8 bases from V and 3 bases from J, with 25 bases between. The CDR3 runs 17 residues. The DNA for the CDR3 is TGTGCCATCTCGTCCAGGCCGGGGAGAGAGGATGACACTGAAGCTTTCTTT. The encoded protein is CAISSRPGREDDTEAFF.

CDR3 loop: CASSPQVNYGYTF. The CDR3 DNA follows: TGTGCCAGCAGCCCACAGGTCAACTATGGCTACACCTTC. V and J are TRBV4-2 and TRBJ1-2; possibly TRBD1 for D (5 bases). Germline V gives CDR1 LGHNA, CDR2 YNFKEQ. CDR3 size: 13 residues. Trimming pared 4 bases from V and 2 bases from J, leaving 8 bases between.

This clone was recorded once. CDR3 sequence reads: CASSMGGDRYEQYF. In nucleotides, the CDR3 is TGTGCCAGTAGTATGGGCGGGGATCGCTACGAGCAGTACTTC. The chain links TRBV19 to TRBJ2-7, with D perhaps TRBD2 (6 bases). The germline V and J ends were trimmed by 3 bases and 3 bases, with 12 bases remaining between them. The germline CDR1 and CDR2 sequences are LNHDA and SQIVND (reference sequence). The CDR3 loop spans 14 amino acids.

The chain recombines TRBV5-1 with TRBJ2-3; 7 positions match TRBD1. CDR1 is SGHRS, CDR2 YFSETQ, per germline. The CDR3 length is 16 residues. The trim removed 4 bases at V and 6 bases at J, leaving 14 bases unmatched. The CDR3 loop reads CASSPTTGPNGDTQYF. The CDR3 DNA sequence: TGCGCCAGCAGCCCTACGACAGGGCCAAACGGGGATACGCAGTATTTT. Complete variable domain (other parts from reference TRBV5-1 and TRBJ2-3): KAGVTQTPRYLIKTRGQQVTLSCSPISGHRSVSWYQQTPGQGLQFLFEYFSETQRNKGNFPGRFSGRQFSNSRSEMNVSTLELGDSALYLCASSPTTGPNGDTQYFGPGTRLTVL.

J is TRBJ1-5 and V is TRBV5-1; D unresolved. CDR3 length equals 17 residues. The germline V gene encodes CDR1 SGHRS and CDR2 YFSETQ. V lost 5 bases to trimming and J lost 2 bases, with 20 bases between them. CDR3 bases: TGCGCCAGCAGTTCATCGGAGGCAAGGGCGGGCAATCAGCCCCAGCATTTT. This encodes CASSSSEARAGNQPQHF.

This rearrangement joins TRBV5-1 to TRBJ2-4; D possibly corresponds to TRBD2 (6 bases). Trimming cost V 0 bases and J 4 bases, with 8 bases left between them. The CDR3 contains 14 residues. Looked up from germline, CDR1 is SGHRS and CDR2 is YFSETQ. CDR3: CASSLGDFKNIQYF. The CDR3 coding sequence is TGCGCCAGCAGCTTGGGGGACTTTAAAAACATTCAGTACTTC.

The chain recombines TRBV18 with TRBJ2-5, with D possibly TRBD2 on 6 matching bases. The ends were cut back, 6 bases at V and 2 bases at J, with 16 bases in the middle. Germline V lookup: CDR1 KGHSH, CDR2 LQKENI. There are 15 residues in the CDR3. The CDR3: CASSGGTLFQETQYF. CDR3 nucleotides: TGTGCCAGCTCGGGAGGAACGCTGTTTCAAGAGACCCAGTACTTC.

CDR3 sequence: CASIHGQANTEAFF. The CDR3 DNA reads TGTGCCAGCATTCATGGACAGGCGAACACTGAAGCTTTCTTT. This chain uses TRBV2 with TRBJ1-1, with 7 bases that match TRBD1. Germline values: CDR1 SNHLY, CDR2 FYNNEI. V gave up 7 bases and J gave up 1 base; unmatched junction bases: 6. The CDR3 sequence is 14 residues long. Full variable domain (outside the CDR3, taken from reference TRBV2 and TRBJ1-1): EPEVTQTPSHQVTQMGQEVILRCVPISNHLYFYWYRQILGQKVEFLVSFYNNEISEKSEIFDDQFSVERPDGSNFTLKIRSTKLEDSAMYFCASIHGQANTEAFFGQGTRLTVV.

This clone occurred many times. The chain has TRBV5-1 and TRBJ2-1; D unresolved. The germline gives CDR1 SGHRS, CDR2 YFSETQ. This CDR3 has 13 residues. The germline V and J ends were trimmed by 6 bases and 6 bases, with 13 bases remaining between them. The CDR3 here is CASTSLSFNEQFF. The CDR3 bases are TGCGCCAGCACCTCCCTTAGTTTCAATGAGCAGTTCTTC.

CDR3 DNA sequence: TGTGCCAGCAGCCCCCGACTAGCGGGGGGGCGGGAGACCCAGTACTTC. As protein: CASSPRLAGGRETQYF. The chain recombines TRBV9 with TRBJ2-5; 14 nucleotides line up with TRBD2. The CDR3 length is 16 residues. The ends lost 4 bases at V and 5 bases at J; junction bases unmatched: 7. Germline V lookup: CDR1 SGDLS, CDR2 YYNGEE.

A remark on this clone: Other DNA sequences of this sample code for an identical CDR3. The CDR3 nucleotides are TGTGCCAGCAGCCAAGATACAGGGACTGAAGCTTTCTTT. This codes for CASSQDTGTEAFF. This rearrangement joins TRBV3-1 (or the pseudogene TRBV3-2) to TRBJ1-1; D possibly corresponds to TRBD1 (6 bases). Trimming took off 0 bases at V and 5 bases at J, with 7 bases between the two ends. CDR3 length equals 13 residues. Germline CDR1 and CDR2: LGHDT and YNNKEL (reference sequence).

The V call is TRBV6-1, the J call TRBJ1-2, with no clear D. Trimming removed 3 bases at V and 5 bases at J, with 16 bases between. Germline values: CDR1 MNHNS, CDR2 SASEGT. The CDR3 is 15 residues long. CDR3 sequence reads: CASSEGSLAGYGYTF. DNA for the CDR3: TGTGCCAGCAGTGAGGGAAGCCTAGCTGGGTATGGCTACACCTTC.

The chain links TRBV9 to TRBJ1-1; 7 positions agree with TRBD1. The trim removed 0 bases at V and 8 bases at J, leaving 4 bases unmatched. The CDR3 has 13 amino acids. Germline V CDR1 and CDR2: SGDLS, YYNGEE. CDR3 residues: CASSVAGTDEAFF. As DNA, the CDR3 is TGTGCCAGCAGCGTAGCAGGGACAGACGAAGCTTTCTTT.